The 27 T cell receptor beta chains listed next were all sequenced from one sample in a study of Graves' ophthalmopathy and Graves' hyperthyroidism. Amplification of TCR beta CDR3 regions used RNA transcripts. An opening RT-PCR round employed HTBI primers and preceded a second-round multiplex PCR. MiXCR, applied by TCRdb to the multiplex PCR reads, yields one record per CDR3 protein. The sample yields 40,000 to 45,000 distinct CDR3 sequences, roughly half seen once. The sample comprised peripheral blood. These receptors originate from an adult man with Graves' ophthalmopathy.

The chain links TRBV15 to TRBJ2-1; a weak D match, TRBD1 (6 bases). The CDR3 has 15 residues. Trimming cost V 3 bases and J 3 bases, with 12 bases left between them. CDR1 is LNHNV and CDR2 is YYDKDF in the germline V gene (reference sequence). The CDR3 loop reads CATSSTGTYYNEQFF. DNA for the CDR3: TGTGCCACCAGCAGCACCGGGACATACTACAATGAGCAGTTCTTC.

This clonotype was counted many times. This chain connects TRBV6-2 or TRBV6-3 to TRBJ1-5; 7 nucleotides agree with TRBD1. V shed 5 bases and J 2 bases; nucleotides not matched to a gene: 6. The germline gives CDR1 MNHEY, CDR2 SVGEGT. CDR3 length: 15 amino acids. The chain's CDR3 is CASSQSGGGNQPQHF. In DNA form, the CDR3 reads TGTGCCAGCAGTCAATCAGGGGGAGGCAATCAGCCCCAGCATTTT.

This clonotype has a single count. V is TRBV29-1 and J is TRBJ2-7; TRBD2 is a possible D gene (6 bases). The germline gives CDR1 SQVTM, CDR2 ANQGSEA. V lost 8 bases to trimming and J lost 7 bases, with 9 bases between them. This CDR3 is built from 9 residues. The CDR3 DNA follows: TGCAGCCCCGCGGGGGAGCAGTACTTC. Protein product: CSPAGEQYF.

This clonotype has ten or more counts. Here the CDR3 DNA reads TGCGCCAGCAGCCCCAGGGCACAGCCGAACACTGAAGCTTTCTTT. This codes for CASSPRAQPNTEAFF. The chain is built from TRBV4-3 and TRBJ1-1, with D possibly TRBD1 on 5 matching bases. V gave up 4 bases and J gave up 1 base, with 13 bases separating them. Germline values: CDR1 LGHNA, CDR2 YSLEER. This CDR3 spans 15 amino acids.

By frequency in the sample, this clonotype is medium-sized. The rearrangement uses TRBV24-1 and TRBJ2-7, with D perhaps assigned TRBD1 or TRBD2 (6 bases each). V gave up 3 bases and J gave up 0 bases, with 17 bases separating them. Germline V lookup: CDR1 KGHDR, CDR2 SFDVKD. The CDR3 totals 17 residues. The CDR3 region is CATSDKGGRTASYEQYF. CDR3 nucleotides: TGTGCCACCAGTGATAAGGGGGGACGGACCGCCTCCTACGAGCAGTACTTC.

V usage is TRBV20-1 and J usage is TRBJ1-2, with a weak D call TRBD1 (5 bases). Germline CDR1 DFQATT, CDR2 SNEGSKA (reference sequence). V was shortened by 3 bases and J by 5 bases, with 19 bases between the two germline ends. This CDR3 region has 15 residues. Here the CDR3 DNA reads TGCAGTGCTAGGGAGCCCGGGACGTTCCGTTATGGCTACACCTTC. This gives the protein CSAREPGTFRYGYTF.

The chain recombines TRBV7-3 with TRBJ2-7, with 7 bases fitting TRBD2. Trimming at V came to 2 bases and at J to 0 bases, leaving 1 base not matched to a gene. From germline, CDR1 is SGHTA and CDR2 FQGTGA. CDR3 length: 14 amino acids. CDR3 DNA sequence: TGTGCCAGCAGCTTATCGGGGGGCTCCTACGAGCAGTACTTC. Translated, it gives CASSLSGGSYEQYF.

The V and J genes are TRBV11-2 and TRBJ2-7, with 10 bases identical to TRBD2. Trimming took 2 bases from V and 5 from J; bases not matched to a gene: 9. This CDR3 comprises 16 residues. The germline gives CDR1 SGHAT, CDR2 FQNNGV. This CDR3 reads CASSLRWASGGDEQYV. CDR3 sequence (DNA): TGTGCCAGCAGCTTAAGGTGGGCTAGCGGGGGAGACGAGCAGTACGTC.

V usage is TRBV9 and J usage is TRBJ2-1; 12 bases align to TRBD2. The CDR3 is 18 residues long. Trimming took 3 bases from V and 0 from J; bases not matched to a gene: 7. CDR1 and CDR2 (germline): SGDLS, YYNGEE. CDR3 protein: CASSAGTSGPRSYNEQFF. The CDR3 region has the DNA TGTGCCAGCAGCGCCGGGACTAGCGGGCCCCGCTCCTACAATGAGCAGTTCTTC.

By proportion, this clonotype is medium-sized. V gene TRBV10-2 combines with J gene TRBJ2-7; tentatively, D is TRBD1 or TRBD2 (5 bases each). The CDR3 consists of 14 residues. Germline V gives CDR1 WSHSY, CDR2 SAAADI. V shed 7 bases and J shed 4 bases, with 17 bases lying between them. The CDR3 DNA follows: TGCGCCAGCACTGCCGGGGCGGGCTCGTACGAGCAGTACGTC. It translates to CASTAGAGSYEQYV.

This clonotype was recorded many times. V gene TRBV20-1 combines with J gene TRBJ2-3, with 13 nucleotides matching TRBD2. Germline V gene data show CDR1 as DFQATT and CDR2 as SNEGSKA (reference sequence). V trimming: 2 bases; J trimming: 6 bases; junction bases outside the gene matches: 5. This CDR3 has 15 residues. CDR3 amino acids: CSARPLAGGSDTQYF. CDR3 sequence (DNA): TGCAGTGCTAGACCACTAGCGGGAGGGTCGGATACGCAGTATTTT.

This clonotype is labeled medium-sized. The V and J genes are TRBV7-8 and TRBJ2-1; D is unclear. This CDR3 is built from 13 residues. Trimming cost V 1 base and J 7 bases, with 8 bases left between them. Germline assignment: CDR1 SGHVS and CDR2 FQNEAQ. This CDR3 reads CASSLGRVNEQFF. Here the CDR3 DNA reads TGTGCCAGCAGCTTAGGACGAGTAAATGAGCAGTTCTTC.

Concerning this clonotype: Its ends do not fully match the called genes, so a read error is possible. This rearrangement joins TRBV20-1 to TRBJ1-4, with D possibly matching TRBD1 (5 bases). CDR3 length: 13 residues. CDR1 is DFQATT and CDR2 is SNEGSKA in the germline V gene (reference sequence). The CDR3 sequence: CSSTWGSSEKLSF. CDR3 coding DNA: TGCAGCAGCACATGGGGGTCTAGTGAAAAACTATCTTTT.

The chain is built from TRBV11-2 and TRBJ2-7, with 12 bases fitting TRBD2. Trimming cost V 1 base and J 1 base; bases outside gene matches: 8. The CDR3 is 18 residues long. Germline V gives CDR1 SGHAT, CDR2 FQNNGV. CDR3 region: CASSLAASGRAESYEQYF. The CDR3 DNA follows: TGTGCCAGCAGCTTAGCCGCTAGCGGGAGGGCCGAGTCCTACGAGCAGTACTTC.

The genes are TRBV5-1 and TRBJ2-2; 9 nucleotides line up with TRBD1. This CDR3 is 15 amino acids long. Trimming took 0 bases from V and 6 from J; bases not matched to a gene: 3. Germline loops: CDR1 SGHRS, CDR2 YFSETQ. The CDR3 spells CASSLGTGVAGELFF. CDR3 sequence (DNA): TGCGCCAGCAGCTTGGGGACAGGGGTTGCCGGGGAGCTGTTTTTT.

J is TRBJ1-6 and V is TRBV6-5; the D is unclear. Germline lookup yields CDR1 MNHEY and CDR2 SVGAGI. The CDR3 length is 15 residues. The V gene lost 2 bases and the J gene lost 6 bases, with 11 bases spanning the gap. The CDR3 bases are TGTGCCAGCAGTTACCTCAGGCCGTCTAATTCACCCCTCCACTTT. Translating gives CASSYLRPSNSPLHF.

Ten or more counts support this clonotype. The chain carries TRBV20-1 and TRBJ1-1, with unresolved D. Trimming removed 1 base from V and 10 bases from J, with 16 bases in between. The CDR3 sequence is 13 residues long. Germline values: CDR1 DFQATT, CDR2 SNEGSKA (reference sequence). The CDR3 reads CSARGNLPGGAFF. CDR3 coding DNA: TGCAGTGCTAGAGGGAATTTACCCGGTGGAGCTTTCTTT.

This clonotype was picked up many times. The rearrangement uses TRBV6-5 and TRBJ2-2; maybe TRBD1 (6 bases). The germline V gene has CDR1 MNHEY and CDR2 SVGAGI. The length of the CDR3 is 13 residues. With 5 bases removed from V and 6 bases from J, the gap between germline ends came to 10 bases. CDR3 nucleotide sequence: TGTGCCAGCAGTGTGGACAGCCCCGGGGAGCTGTTTTTT. It specifies CASSVDSPGELFF.

This chain connects TRBV7-3 to TRBJ2-7, with D perhaps being TRBD1 or TRBD2 (6 bases each). The CDR3 length is 14 residues. The germline V gene encodes CDR1 SGHTA and CDR2 FQGTGA. Trimming removed 6 bases at V and 7 bases at J, with 19 bases between. The CDR3 protein is CASSWGAGSVEQYV. The CDR3, as DNA: TGTGCCAGCAGTTGGGGGGCGGGGTCGGTGGAGCAGTACGTC.

V gene TRBV11-2 combines with J gene TRBJ1-5; TRBD1 is a possible D gene (5 bases). Trimming left V 0 bases short and J 6 bases short, with 9 bases between. The CDR3 is 14 amino acids. Germline V gene lookup returns CDR1 SGHAT and CDR2 FQNNGV. The DNA of the CDR3 is TGTGCCAGCAGCTTAGATGGGGCGGGTCAGCCCCAGCATTTT. This encodes CASSLDGAGQPQHF. Drawing the rest from reference TRBV11-2 and TRBJ1-5, the complete variable domain is EAGVAQSPRYKIIEKRQSVAFWCNPISGHATLYWYQQILGQGPKLLIQFQNNGVVDDSQLPKDRFSAERLKGVDSTLKIQPAKLEDSAVYLCASSLDGAGQPQHFGDGTRLSIL.

Sample share makes this clonotype medium-sized (0.01 to 0.1%). The chain is built from TRBV7-6 and TRBJ2-3; D is uncertain. The CDR3 is 16 residues long. Germline lookup yields CDR1 SGHVS and CDR2 FNYEAQ. V lost 3 bases to trimming and J lost 0 bases, with 13 bases between them. CDR3 region: CASSLGYSFSTDTQYF. CDR3 DNA sequence: TGTGCCAGCAGCTTGGGATACAGCTTCAGCACAGATACGCAGTATTTT. Using reference TRBV7-6 and TRBJ2-3 for the parts outside the CDR3, the full variable domain is GAGVSQSPRYKVTKRGQDVALRCDPISGHVSLYWYRQALGQGPEFLTYFNYEAQQDKSGLPNDRFSAERPEGSISTLTIQRTEQRDSAMYRCASSLGYSFSTDTQYFGPGTRLTVL.

This clonotype was counted only a few times. The rearrangement links TRBV18 to TRBJ2-7; a possible D gene is TRBD1 (5 bases). In germline, CDR1 is KGHSH, CDR2 LQKENI. Between the trimmed V and J ends, which lost 3 bases and 0 bases, there was a span of 18 bases. CDR3 length equals 17 residues. CDR3: CASSPPGYPQFSYEQYV. The DNA for the CDR3 is TGTGCCAGCTCACCGCCAGGGTACCCTCAGTTCTCCTACGAGCAGTACGTC.

The chain joins TRBV7-9 to TRBJ2-1; 14 nucleotides line up with TRBD2. Trimming took 5 bases from V and 6 from J; bases not matched to a gene: 15. CDR1 and CDR2 (germline): SEHNR, FQNEAQ (reference sequence). The CDR3 sequence is 19 residues long. The CDR3 nucleotides read TGTGCCAGCAGCCAACGACTAGCGGGGGGGTCCTGGGGGGTCAATGAGCAGTTCTTC. It specifies CASSQRLAGGSWGVNEQFF.

This chain links TRBV4-2 with TRBJ2-3; D not resolved. The CDR3 has 13 residues. The V end was cut by 0 bases, the J end by 5 bases, with 6 bases between. CDR1 and CDR2 from the germline V gene are LGHNA and YNFKEQ. As DNA, the CDR3 is TGTGCCAGCAGCCAAGATCCGGTAGATACGCAGTATTTT. It codes for CASSQDPVDTQYF.

This clonotype was detected ten times or more. This sequence joins TRBV5-1 and TRBJ2-5; 8 bases match TRBD1. Germline V gene lookup returns CDR1 SGHRS and CDR2 YFSETQ. V lost 1 base to trimming and J lost 3 bases; unmatched junction nucleotides: 8. This CDR3 has 16 residues. CDR3 amino acids: CASSLNPQGAEETQYF. CDR3 DNA sequence: TGCGCCAGCAGCTTGAATCCGCAGGGGGCGGAAGAGACCCAGTACTTC.

This chain connects TRBV20-1 to TRBJ1-5; 7 nucleotides match TRBD1. J was trimmed by 4 bases and V by 3 bases; bases with no gene match: 9. The CDR3 spans 15 residues. Per germline, CDR1 DFQATT and CDR2 SNEGSKA (reference sequence). The chain's CDR3 is CSARVGQGVNQPQHF. The CDR3 bases are TGCAGTGCTAGGGTTGGGCAGGGGGTTAATCAGCCCCAGCATTTT.

The chain recombines TRBV19 with TRBJ2-6; 10 positions match TRBD1. The CDR3 loop spans 17 amino acids. The V gene's germline CDR1 is LNHDA and CDR2 SQIVND (reference sequence). The V and J ends lost 4 bases and 1 base, in that order; junction bases with no gene match: 4. The DNA of the CDR3 is TGTGCCAGTAGTACAGGGACAGGGGCTTCTGGGGCCAACGTCCTGACTTTC. Protein sequence: CASSTGTGASGANVLTF.